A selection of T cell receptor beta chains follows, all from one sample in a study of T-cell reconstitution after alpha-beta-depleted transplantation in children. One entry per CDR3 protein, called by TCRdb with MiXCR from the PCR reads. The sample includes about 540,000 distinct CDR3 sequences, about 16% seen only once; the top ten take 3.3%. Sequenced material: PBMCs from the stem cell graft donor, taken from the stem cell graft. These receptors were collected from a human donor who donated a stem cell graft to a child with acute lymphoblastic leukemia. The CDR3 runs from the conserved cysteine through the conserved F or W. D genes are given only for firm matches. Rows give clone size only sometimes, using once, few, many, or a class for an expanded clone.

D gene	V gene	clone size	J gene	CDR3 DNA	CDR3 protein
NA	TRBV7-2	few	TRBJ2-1	TGTGCCAGCAGCTTGGGGGTAATCAATGAGCAGTTCTTC	CASSLGVINEQFF
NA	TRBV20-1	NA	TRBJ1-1	TGCAGTGCTAGAGATCCCACACTAGTGAACACTGAAGCTTTCTTT	CSARDPTLVNTEAFF
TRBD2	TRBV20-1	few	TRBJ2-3	TGCAGTGCTCGCGCGGTGGGACTAGCGGGAAGGCGCACAGATACGCAGTATTTT	CSARAVGLAGRRTDTQYF
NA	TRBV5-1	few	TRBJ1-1	TGCGCCAGCAGCTTGGGAGATGGCAGGTTGCCTGAAGCTTTCTTT	CASSLGDGRLPEAFF
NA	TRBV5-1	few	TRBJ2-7	TGCGCCAGCAGCTTTGGTCCTAACTCCTACGAGCAGTACTTC	CASSFGPNSYEQYF
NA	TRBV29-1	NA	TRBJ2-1	TGCAGCGTTGAATGGGAAATCTCCTACAATGAGCAGTTCTTC	CSVEWEISYNEQFF
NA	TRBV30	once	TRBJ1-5	TGTGCCTGGAGTGTCGGCACCGAAAGCAATCAGCCCCAGCATTTT	CAWSVGTESNQPQHF
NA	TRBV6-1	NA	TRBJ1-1	TGTGCCAGCAGGGCCGCCAACAGGGAGAACACTGAAGCTTTCTTT	CASRAANRENTEAFF
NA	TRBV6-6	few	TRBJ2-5	TGTGCCAGCAGTTACGGGGGGGAGACCCAGTACTTC	CASSYGGETQYF
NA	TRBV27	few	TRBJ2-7	TGTGCCAGCGCCAGGGGCGTGGGGTACGAGCAGTACTTC	CASARGVGYEQYF
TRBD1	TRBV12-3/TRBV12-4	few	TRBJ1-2	TGTGCCAGCAGAGGTTCGTACAGGGGGCGCAATGGCTACACCTTC	CASRGSYRGRNGYTF
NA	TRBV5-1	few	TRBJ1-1	TGCGCCAGCAGCTTGGGAGGGATGGACACTGAAGCTTTCTTT	CASSLGGMDTEAFF
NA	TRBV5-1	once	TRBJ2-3	TGCGCCAGCAGCTTGGACCTCTTGAGGGCAGATACGCAGTATTTT	CASSLDLLRADTQYF
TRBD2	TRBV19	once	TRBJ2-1	TGTGCCAGTAGTATAGTAAGTCTAGCGGGAGAAGGGGATGAGCAGTTCTTC	CASSIVSLAGEGDEQFF
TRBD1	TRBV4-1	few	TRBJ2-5	TGCGCCAGCAGCCAAGAGGGATGGACAGGGGCTAAGGGGGAGACCCAGTACTTC	CASSQEGWTGAKGETQYF
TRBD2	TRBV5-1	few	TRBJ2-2	TGCGCCAGCAGCTTTTATGGCGGGAGTAACACCGGGGAGCTGTTTTTT	CASSFYGGSNTGELFF
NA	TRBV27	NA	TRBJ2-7	TGTGCCAGCAGCAGAACTCCAAGCTCCTACGAGCAGTACTTC	CASSRTPSSYEQYF
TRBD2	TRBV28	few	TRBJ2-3	TGTGCCAGCAGTCTCATACAATTAGCGGGCTTAATCACAGATACGCAGTATTTT	CASSLIQLAGLITDTQYF
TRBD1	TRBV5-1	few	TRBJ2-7	TGCGCCAGCAGCCCCACGACAGGGAACTCCTACGAGCAGTACTTC	CASSPTTGNSYEQYF
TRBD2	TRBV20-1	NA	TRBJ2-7	TGCAGTGCTAGCCGAAGCGGGAACTCCTACGAGCAGTACTTC	CSASRSGNSYEQYF
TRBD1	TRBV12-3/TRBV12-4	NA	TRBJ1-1	TGTGCCAGCAGTCCAGGGGGCGAGACTGAAGCTTTCTTT	CASSPGGETEAFF
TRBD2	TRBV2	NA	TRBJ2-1	TGTGCCACAGGGACTAGCGGGGCCTCCTACAATGAGCAGTTCTTC	CATGTSGASYNEQFF
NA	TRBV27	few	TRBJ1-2	TGTGCCAGCAGTCAGGCACGCCTACGGACAGCTGACGTCTATGGCTACACCTTC	CASSQARLRTADVYGYTF
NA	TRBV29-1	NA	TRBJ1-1	TGCAGCGTTGGAGAGTCAGGGCGCACTGAAGCTTTCTTT	CSVGESGRTEAFF
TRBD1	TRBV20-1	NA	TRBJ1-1	TGCAGTGCTAGGAGGGACAGTCCTGAAGCTTTCTTT	CSARRDSPEAFF
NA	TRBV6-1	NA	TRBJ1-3	TGTGCCAGCAGTGGGACAACGTCTGGAAACACCATATATTTT	CASSGTTSGNTIYF